This T cell receptor beta chain was identified in a study of technical replicates of blood from a few donors. This CDR3 has 14 amino acids. Per germline, CDR1 SGHTA and CDR2 FQGTGA. Between the trimmed V and J ends, which lost 2 bases and 7 bases, there was a span of 14 bases. The protocol was immunoSEQ multiplex PCR, while the TCRdb copy is restricted to in-frame clones and leaves out a portion. The profile shows tens of thousands of clones, just under 95% of them singletons. The rearrangement joins TRBV7-3 to TRBJ1-1, with D possibly TRBD1 on 6 matching bases. Source material: T cells isolated from PBMCs. The sequence derives from a human donor in good health. The CDR3 protein is CASSLLPGAGEAFF. The DNA for the CDR3 is TGTGCCAGCAGCTTATTACCAGGGGCGGGTGAAGCTTTCTTT.